This entry lists 18 T cell receptor beta chains sequenced from one sample in a study of a mutant IDH1 vaccine in newly diagnosed glioma. Specified time point: week 47, end of study. The study gave 300 ug of mutant IDH1 20-mer peptide per vaccine dose, with topical imiquimod. These TCRs are of unknown antigen specificity. Repertoires were generated with immunoSEQ multiplex PCR, while TCRdb's copy carries only in-frame clones and drops some. This table has just over 60,000 clones, around 83% appearing once. The sample in question was PBMCs, obtained from a glioma patient whose treatment included an IDH1 peptide vaccine. These receptor sequences come from a man between 25 and 39 years old with glioma.

The chain couples TRBV27 to TRBJ1-4; a weak D match, TRBD1 (5 bases). The germline gives CDR1 MNHEY, CDR2 SMNVEV (reference sequence). V lost 9 bases, J lost 6 bases, and 20 bases lay in between. This CDR3 comprises 15 residues. This CDR3 is CASSTSEGTDEKLFF. The DNA for the CDR3 is TGTGCCAGTAGTACATCAGAGGGGACGGATGAAAAACTGTTTTTT.

The chain couples TRBV5-1 to TRBJ1-6; D gene unclear. The CDR3 sequence is 16 residues long. CDR1 is SGHRS, CDR2 YFSETQ, per germline. Trimming removed 3 bases from V and 4 bases from J, with 14 bases in between. CDR3 region: CASSSGPTEYNSPLHF. As DNA, the CDR3 is TGCGCCAGCAGCTCCGGGCCGACCGAATATAATTCACCCCTCCACTTT.

The genes are TRBV11-2 and TRBJ2-5; D gene ambiguous. CDR1 and CDR2 from the germline V gene are SGHAT and FQNNGV. The CDR3 is made up of 13 amino acids. V shed 0 bases and J shed 7 bases, with 9 bases lying between them. The CDR3 bases are TGTGCCAGCAGCTTAGAAAGGGATGGGACCCAGTACTTC. This sequence encodes CASSLERDGTQYF.

In its sample, this clone was seen a few times. The rearrangement links TRBV4-1 to TRBJ1-5, with a weak D call TRBD1 (6 bases). The CDR3 consists of 16 residues. The germline V and J ends were trimmed by 0 bases and 3 bases, with 12 bases remaining between them. Germline V gives CDR1 MGHRA, CDR2 YSYEKL. Here the CDR3 DNA reads TGCGCCAGCAGCCAAGATAAGGGACAACTCAATCAGCCCCAGCATTTT. It is translated as CASSQDKGQLNQPQHF.

V and J are TRBV10-2 and TRBJ1-2; no reliable D call. CDR3 length: 15 amino acids. V lost 0 bases to trimming and J lost 8 bases, with 16 bases between them. CDR1 and CDR2 from the germline V gene are WSHSY and SAAADI. CDR3 region: CASSESNVKLIGYTF. The DNA of the CDR3 is TGCGCCAGCAGTGAGTCGAACGTGAAATTAATCGGCTACACCTTC.

The rearrangement links TRBV12-5 to TRBJ2-7; 7 bases map to TRBD2. Trimming removed 3 bases from V and 3 bases from J; junction bases left unmatched: 17. The CDR3 has 18 residues. CDR1 is LGHNT, CDR2 FRNRAP, per germline. In nucleotides, the CDR3 is TGTGCTAGTGGTTTACCTTCTAGTTGGGGGGGGACGTACTACGAGCAGTACTTC. Its protein product is CASGLPSSWGGTYYEQYF.

The CDR3 sequence: CAWSVQGASYEQYF. CDR3 DNA sequence: TGTGCCTGGAGTGTACAGGGGGCCTCCTACGAGCAGTACTTC. The V and J genes are TRBV30 and TRBJ2-7, with 9 bases fitting TRBD1. Germline V CDR1 and CDR2: GTSNPN, SVGIG (reference sequence). The CDR3 covers 14 residues. The V gene end was trimmed by 0 bases and the J gene end by 0 bases; junction bases not matched to a gene: 0.

V is TRBV7-9 and J is TRBJ1-6; D is possibly TRBD1 (5 bases). Looked up from germline, CDR1 is SEHNR and CDR2 is FQNEAQ (reference sequence). There are 18 residues in the CDR3. The V and J ends lost 0 bases and 1 base respectively, with 13 bases between them. The CDR3 loop reads CASSLAHKGESYNSPLHF. The CDR3 DNA reads TGTGCCAGCAGCTTAGCGCACAAAGGGGAATCCTATAATTCACCCCTCCACTTT. The full variable domain, with the rest looked up from reference TRBV7-9 and TRBJ1-6, is DTGVSQNPRHKITKRGQNVTFRCDPISEHNRLYWYRQTLGQGPEFLTYFQNEAQLEKSRLLSDRFSAERPKGSFSTLEIQRTEQGDSAMYLCASSLAHKGESYNSPLHFGNGTRLTVT.

The gene calls are TRBV7-8 and TRBJ2-7, with 9 bases identical to TRBD1. The CDR3 consists of 15 residues. CDR1 and CDR2 (germline): SGHVS, FQNEAQ. V was pared by 4 bases and J by 2 bases, with 6 bases of the junction left unmatched. The CDR3 reads CASSWTGVNPYEQYF. The CDR3 DNA reads TGTGCCAGCAGCTGGACAGGGGTCAACCCCTACGAGCAGTACTTC.

This clone showed up just a few times. The gene calls are TRBV15 and TRBJ1-1, with D possibly being TRBD1 (6 bases). CDR1 LNHNV and CDR2 YYDKDF come from the germline V gene (reference sequence). The V end was cut by 3 bases, the J end by 1 base, with 9 bases between. The CDR3 runs 14 residues. The CDR3 bases are TGTGCCACCAGCAGTCTAGGGGGGAACACTGAAGCTTTCTTT. Its protein is CATSSLGGNTEAFF.

This clone has a single count. The chain employs TRBV5-1 and TRBJ2-3; 7 bases align to TRBD1. CDR3 length equals 14 residues. Germline V gives CDR1 SGHRS, CDR2 YFSETQ. The J segment lost 5 bases and the V segment lost 3 bases, leaving 6 bases of the junction unmatched. The CDR3 reads CASSSTGQEDTQYF. In nucleotides, the CDR3 is TGCGCCAGCAGCTCCACTGGACAGGAAGATACGCAGTATTTT.

The chain couples TRBV28 to TRBJ1-3; tentative D call: TRBD1 (5 bases). Germline values: CDR1 MDHEN, CDR2 SYDVKM. The CDR3 spans 14 residues. With 2 bases removed from V and 7 bases from J, the gap between germline ends came to 12 bases. This chain's CDR3 is CASSLPPGRNTIYF. CDR3 nucleotide sequence: TGTGCCAGCAGTTTACCCCCAGGGCGGAACACCATATATTTT.

The chain joins TRBV28 to TRBJ2-7; TRBD1 might be the D (5 bases). CDR1 is MDHEN, CDR2 SYDVKM, per germline. V lost 2 bases and J lost 2, with 7 bases in between. The CDR3 is 13 amino acids. CDR3: CASSLVGPYEQYF. CDR3 coding DNA: TGTGCCAGCAGTTTAGTGGGGCCCTACGAGCAGTACTTC.

This rearrangement joins TRBV18 to TRBJ2-7, with 9 bases matching TRBD1. The germline V gene has CDR1 KGHSH and CDR2 LQKENI. J was trimmed by 5 bases and V by 2 bases; bases with no gene match: 10. CDR3 size: 16 residues. The CDR3 DNA reads as TGTGCCAGCTCACCAATGGGACAGGGTGGTCGTGACGAGCAGTACTTC. This gives the protein CASSPMGQGGRDEQYF.

The genes are TRBV12-5 and TRBJ2-3, with a weak D call TRBD2 (6 bases). V was pared by 3 bases and J by 2 bases, with 12 bases between. The CDR3 totals 15 residues. Germline V gene lookup returns CDR1 LGHNT and CDR2 FRNRAP. The CDR3 nucleotides read TGTGCTAGTGGTTTAGTGGGGGGTTCCACAGATACGCAGTATTTT. Residues: CASGLVGGSTDTQYF.

The rearrangement joins TRBV4-1 to TRBJ1-1; D remains ambiguous. The V end lost 4 bases, the J end lost 0 bases, and 12 bases lay between the germline ends. The CDR3 length is 15 residues. CDR1 is MGHRA and CDR2 is YSYEKL in the germline V gene. The CDR3 nucleotides read TGCGCCAGCAGCCCATGGGTGTTCATGAACACTGAAGCTTTCTTT. Amino acid sequence: CASSPWVFMNTEAFF.

The chain joins TRBV5-1 to TRBJ2-7, with D uncertain. V shed 0 bases and J shed 6 bases, with 10 bases lying between them. Germline CDR1 and CDR2: SGHRS and YFSETQ. The CDR3 sequence is 13 residues long. CDR3 sequence: CASSLASPSEQYF. CDR3 DNA sequence: TGCGCCAGCAGCTTGGCCTCCCCCTCCGAGCAGTACTTC.

V is TRBV13 and J is TRBJ2-1, with TRBD1 matching over 7 bases. The V and J ends lost 5 bases and 7 bases, in that order; junction bases with no gene match: 8. CDR3 length equals 14 residues. Germline values: CDR1 PRHDT, CDR2 FYEKMQ (reference sequence). The CDR3 DNA reads TGTGCCAGCAGCCCGAGGACAGGATGGAATGAGCAGTTCTTC. This translates into CASSPRTGWNEQFF.